The TCR beta chain under discussion was sequenced for a study of blood T cell repertoires in COVID-19. Turning to the study itself: Italy, Spain and the United States were the sources of the convalescent and acute COVID-19 samples. PBMCs, B-cell-depleted T cells, or T cells provided the cDNA or gDNA that made up the material.

Original processing methods: Cell counts per sample came from amplifying reference gene primers. Only in-frame clones appear in the TCRdb table, and some are missing; sequencing was by immunoSEQ multiplex PCR. V, J and clone size are taken as reported in that table, and D and trimming were inferred from the DNA itself. The data show 240,000 or so clones, roughly 86% seen once. V was pared by 2 bases and J by 7 bases, with 9 bases between. The CDR3 has 13 residues. CDR1 is SGHTA and CDR2 is FQGNSA in the germline V gene. The source is an elderly man with acute or convalescent COVID-19. Sequencing was done on a sample of peripheral blood. J is TRBJ1-5 and V is TRBV7-2; no clear D. The CDR3 region has the DNA TGTGCCAGCAGCTTATCCTATAGCCAGCCCCAGCATTTT. This codes for CASSLSYSQPQHF. The variable domain in full, with the rest retrieved from reference TRBV7-2 and TRBJ1-5, is GAGVSQSPSNKVTEKGKDVELRCDPISGHTALYWYRQSLGQGLEFLIYFQGNSAPDKSGLPSDRFSAERTGGSVSTLTIQRTQQEDSAVYLCASSLSYSQPQHFGDGTRLSIL.